Detailed here is one T cell receptor beta chain. The source of the sample is a study of T cell changes during pregnancy in multiple sclerosis. Germline CDR1 reads SGHRS; CDR2 reads YFSETQ. The CDR3 is made up of 15 amino acids. Trimming shortened V by 0 bases and J by 2 bases, and 11 bases separated the two germline ends. Clones were sequenced by immunoSEQ multiplex PCR, and TCRdb holds only the in-frame ones, with some missing. This table has approximately 30,000 clones, about 88% appearing once. The chain links TRBV5-1 to TRBJ2-5; D is ambiguous. The source is a female donor with multiple sclerosis, enrolled in a pregnancy study. This specimen was CD4+ T cells from peripheral blood mononuclear cells, taken in the second trimester of pregnancy. The CDR3: CASSLGHPGQETQYF. The CDR3 DNA reads TGCGCCAGCAGCTTGGGACACCCAGGTCAAGAGACCCAGTACTTC.